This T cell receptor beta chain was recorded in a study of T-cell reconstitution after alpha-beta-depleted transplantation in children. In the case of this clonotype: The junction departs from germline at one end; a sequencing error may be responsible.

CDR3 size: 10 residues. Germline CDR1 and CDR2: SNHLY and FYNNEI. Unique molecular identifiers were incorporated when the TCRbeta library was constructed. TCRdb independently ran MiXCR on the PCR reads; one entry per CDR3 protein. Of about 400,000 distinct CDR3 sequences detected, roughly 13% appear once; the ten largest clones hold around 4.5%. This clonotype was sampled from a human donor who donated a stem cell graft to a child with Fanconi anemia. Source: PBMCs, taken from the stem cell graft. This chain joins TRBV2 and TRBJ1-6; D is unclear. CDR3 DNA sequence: TGTGCCAGCAGTGAAGGCGGGGTGCGCTTT. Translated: CASSEGGVRF.